This is a list of T cell receptor beta chains from one sample in a study of blood T cell repertoires in COVID-19. Only in-frame clones appear in the TCRdb table, and some are missing; sequencing was by immunoSEQ multiplex PCR. The sample records a few hundred thousand clones, approximately 86% being singletons. The specimen sequenced was peripheral blood. The source is a woman in her sixties or seventies with COVID-19, enrolled during active disease. Both conserved end residues are part of each CDR3. Fields, in order: J gene, CDR3 length, V gene, D gene, clone size, CDR3 DNA, CDR3 protein. A D gene is named only where the DNA matches it firmly. Some rows have no size entry. The others give once, few or many, or a class for an expanded clone.

TRBJ1-6 | 15 | TRBV9 | TRBD1 | - | TGTGCCAGCAGCGTAGACAGGGGAGATGGGTCACCCCTCCACTTT | CASSVDRGDGSPLHF
TRBJ2-7 | 15 | TRBV2 | - | - | TGTGCCAGCAGGCCGATGGGGGGGCCGTTCTACGAGCAGTACTTC | CASRPMGGPFYEQYF
TRBJ1-5 | 16 | TRBV30 | - | - | TGTGCCTGGAGAGGGGGAGGGACATTGAGCAATCAGCCCCAGCATTTT | CAWRGGGTLSNQPQHF
TRBJ1-2 | 16 | TRBV4-3 | TRBD1 | - | TGCGCCAGCAGCCAGGGTCAGGACAGGTCCACCTATGGCTACACCTTC | CASSQGQDRSTYGYTF
TRBJ2-7 | 14 | TRBV6-1 | TRBD1 | - | TGTGCCAGCAGTGAAGCAGGGGGCGGGTACGAGCAGTACTTC | CASSEAGGGYEQYF
TRBJ2-3 | 13 | TRBV24-1 | - | - | TGTGCCACCAAAAAGGAGGAGACAGATACGCAGTATTTT | CATKKEETDTQYF
TRBJ2-2 | 13 | TRBV30 | - | few | TGTGCCTCGTGGGGGGTAGGCACCGGGGAGCTGTTTTTT | CASWGVGTGELFF
TRBJ2-7 | 14 | TRBV27 | TRBD2 | - | TGTGCCAGCAATCCTAGCGGGCGGAACTACGAGCAGTACTTC | CASNPSGRNYEQYF
TRBJ1-2 | 13 | TRBV6-5 | TRBD1 | - | TGTGCCAGCATTCCCGCCAGGGGGTATGGCTACACCTTC | CASIPARGYGYTF
TRBJ1-1 | 17 | TRBV6-1 | TRBD1 | few | TGTGCCAGCAGTGAAGCGGGGACAGGGGGCTGGAGCACTGAAGCTTTCTTT | CASSEAGTGGWSTEAFF
TRBJ1-1 | 13 | TRBV29-1 | - | - | TGCAGCGTTCAGCGACAGATGAACACTGAAGCTTTCTTT | CSVQRQMNTEAFF
TRBJ1-1 | 13 | TRBV21-1 | - | - | TGTGCCAGGGGGGACAGGGGAGGGACTGAAGCTTTCTTT | CARGDRGGTEAFF
TRBJ1-3 | 20 | TRBV4-1 | TRBD1 | - | TGCGCCAGCAGCCAAGCCCCACCCCAACTTACAGGGGTATCTGGAAACACCATATATTTT | CASSQAPPQLTGVSGNTIYF
TRBJ2-3 | 13 | TRBV27 | - | - | TGTGCCAGCAGTTGGGCGATGACAGATACGCAGTATTTT | CASSWAMTDTQYF
TRBJ2-7 | 14 | TRBV6-5 | TRBD2 | - | TGTGCCAGCAGTCCCGGGACTAGCAGATACGAGCAGTACTTC | CASSPGTSRYEQYF
TRBJ2-3 | 14 | TRBV7-2 | - | - | TGTGCCAGTCGGAAGGGAGCGAGCACAGATACGCAGTATTTT | CASRKGASTDTQYF
TRBJ1-1 | 15 | TRBV7-8 | - | - | TGTGCCAGCAGCTTAGTGCAGGGTATGAACACTGAAGCTTTCTTT | CASSLVQGMNTEAFF
TRBJ1-1 | 14 | TRBV5-1 | TRBD1 | few | TGCGCCAGCAGCACACAGGGGTTCGCCACTGAAGCTTTCTTT | CASSTQGFATEAFF
TRBJ2-7 | 14 | TRBV7-9 | - | - | TGTGCCAGCAGCCGTGGGGGGTACTCCTACGAGCAGTACTTC | CASSRGGYSYEQYF
TRBJ2-5 | 16 | TRBV5-1 | TRBD2 | - | TGCGCCAGCAGCGAGTCTAGCGGGCTCGGCCAAGAGACCCAGTACTTC | CASSESSGLGQETQYF
TRBJ2-3 | 14 | TRBV2 | - | - | TGTGCCAGCAGTGGGGGGGTGAGCACAGATACGCAGTATTTT | CASSGGVSTDTQYF
TRBJ1-4 | 19 | TRBV27 | TRBD1 | - | TGTGCCAGCAGTTTATTAACACCCGGGACAGGGAGGGGTAATGAAAAACTGTTTTTT | CASSLLTPGTGRGNEKLFF
TRBJ2-1 | 16 | TRBV7-8 | TRBD2 | - | TGTGCCAGCAGCTTATGGGCGGGGGGCTCCTACAATGAGCAGTTCTTC | CASSLWAGGSYNEQFF
TRBJ2-5 | 16 | TRBV28 | TRBD2 | - | TGTGCCAGCAGCCCTTCGCTAGCGGGGATACAAGAGACCCAGTACTTC | CASSPSLAGIQETQYF
TRBJ2-1 | 15 | TRBV7-8 | TRBD2 | - | TGTGCCAGCAGCTTACTAGCGGGGGGGAGGTATGAGCAGTTCTTC | CASSLLAGGRYEQFF
TRBJ1-2 | 15 | TRBV28 | - | - | TGTGCCAGCACCCTCATCGGGGGGTTGTCCTATGGCTACACCTTC | CASTLIGGLSYGYTF
TRBJ1-1 | 13 | TRBV24-1 | - | - | TGTGCCACCAGTGATGTCTCGGGTACTGAAGCTTTCTTT | CATSDVSGTEAFF
TRBJ1-6 | 14 | TRBV7-3 | TRBD1 | few | TGTGCCAGCAGCTTGACAGGGGAGGGATCACCCCTCCACTTT | CASSLTGEGSPLHF
TRBJ1-2 | 11 | TRBV20-1 | - | - | TGCAGTGGGCCGGGTGGCTATGGCTACACCTTC | CSGPGGYGYTF
TRBJ1-1 | 16 | TRBV9 | - | - | TGTGCCAGCAGCGTTTACCCCGGGACACCGAACACTGAAGCTTTCTTT | CASSVYPGTPNTEAFF
TRBJ1-6 | 14 | TRBV7-6 | TRBD1 | few | TGTGCCAGCAGCTCGGGACAGTATCAAGGGGCCCTCCACTTT | CASSSGQYQGALHF
TRBJ1-2 | 16 | TRBV21-1 | - | - | TGTGCCAGCAGCAAAGAGGTCCAGGGGTCAAACTATGGCTACACCTTC | CASSKEVQGSNYGYTF
TRBJ2-3 | 18 | TRBV7-2 | TRBD2 | - | TGTGCCAGCAACCTCAACCCGGGACTAGCGGGGGGGCGAGATACGCAGTATTTT | CASNLNPGLAGGRDTQYF
TRBJ1-5 | 15 | TRBV4-1 | - | once | TGCGCCAGCAGCCCGGTCGGGGGTAGCAATCAGCCCCAGCATTTT | CASSPVGGSNQPQHF
TRBJ1-4 | 16 | TRBV27 | - | - | TGTGCCAGCAGTTTATCGAAGGACAGAAAAACGGAAAAACTGTTTTTT | CASSLSKDRKTEKLFF
TRBJ2-7 | 13 | TRBV29-1 | TRBD2 | - | TGCAGCGGTACTAGCGGGGGGGCCTGGGAGCAGTACTTC | CSGTSGGAWEQYF
TRBJ1-2 | 13 | TRBV3-1/TRBV3-2 | TRBD1 | - | TGTGCCAGCAGCCAGCGGACAGGGGAAGGCTACACCTTC | CASSQRTGEGYTF
TRBJ2-1 | 17 | TRBV11-3 | TRBD1 | - | TGTGCCAGCAGCTCATCTCGGACAGGGGATCGGGACAATGAGCAGTTCTTC | CASSSSRTGDRDNEQFF
TRBJ1-1 | 13 | TRBV7-6 | - | few | TGTGCCAGCAGCTTTGCGCTGAACACTGAAGCTTTCTTT | CASSFALNTEAFF
TRBJ1-2 | 13 | TRBV19 | - | - | TGTGCCAGTAGCGACAGGAGTAACTATGGCTACACCTTC | CASSDRSNYGYTF
TRBJ2-5 | 19 | TRBV24-1 | TRBD2 | - | TGTGCCACCAGTGCCCAAATAACTAGCGGGGGTAGTATTAGAGAGACCCAGTACTTC | CATSAQITSGGSIRETQYF
TRBJ1-5 | 15 | TRBV28 | TRBD1 | - | TGTGCCATCCATGCGACAGGGACTAGCAATCAGCCCCAGCATTTT | CAIHATGTSNQPQHF
TRBJ2-1 | 14 | TRBV19 | TRBD1 | - | TGTGCCAGTGGGGGGGACAGGGAGTACAATGAGCAGTTCTTC | CASGGDREYNEQFF
TRBJ2-5 | 13 | TRBV6-2/TRBV6-3 | - | - | TGTGCCAGCAGCCGGGGCTACCAAGAGACCCAGTACTTC | CASSRGYQETQYF
TRBJ1-1 | 16 | TRBV9 | TRBD1 | - | TGTGCCAGCAGCCCGAGGACAGGGGGGTGGAAAACTGAAGCTTTCTTT | CASSPRTGGWKTEAFF
TRBJ1-1 | 13 | TRBV24-1 | - | - | TGTGCCACCAGTGCAGGGTTGGGAACTGAAGCTTTCTTT | CATSAGLGTEAFF
TRBJ1-2 | 15 | TRBV4-1 | - | - | TGCGCCAGCAGCAACCCCGTGGGGGGGCAGGGGGGCTACACCTTC | CASSNPVGGQGGYTF
TRBJ2-2 | 15 | TRBV10-3 | - | - | TGTGCCATCAGAAGTATTACAGGGAACACCGGGGAGCTGTTTTTT | CAIRSITGNTGELFF
TRBJ2-5 | 15 | TRBV2 | - | - | TGTGCCAGCAGTGAGAGGGTGCTCACCCGGTGGACCCAGTACTTC | CASSERVLTRWTQYF
TRBJ1-1 | 17 | TRBV5-1 | TRBD1 | once | TGCGCCAGCAGCTTGGGGTGGCCGGGACAGGGGAGCACTGAAGCTTTCTTT | CASSLGWPGQGSTEAFF
TRBJ2-1 | 15 | TRBV11-1 | - | once | TGTGCCAGCAGCCTGTCTAGAGGCTCCTACAATGAGCAGTTCTTC | CASSLSRGSYNEQFF
TRBJ2-1 | 16 | TRBV9 | - | - | TGTGCCAGCAGCGCACCCCCTGGCGGCACCTACAATGAGCAGTTCTTC | CASSAPPGGTYNEQFF
TRBJ1-3 | 14 | TRBV3-1/TRBV3-2 | TRBD1 | - | TGTGCCAGCAGCCACCCGGGACAGGGAAACACCATATATTTT | CASSHPGQGNTIYF
TRBJ2-3 | 15 | TRBV24-1 | TRBD2 | - | TGTGCCACCGCCGGCGGGGGGGCCCTCACAGATACGCAGTATTTT | CATAGGGALTDTQYF
TRBJ1-2 | 15 | TRBV10-3 | - | - | TGTGCCATCAGTGACCCGGACAGCCCTAACTATGGCTACACCTTC | CAISDPDSPNYGYTF
TRBJ2-1 | 16 | TRBV6-1 | TRBD2 | - | TGTGCCAGCAGTGAAGTCGGTCGGGCGACGGGAGGTGAGCAGTTCTTC | CASSEVGRATGGEQFF
TRBJ1-1 | 17 | TRBV30 | TRBD1 | - | TGTGCCTGGGGTCCCGAGGCGGGGACAGAAGGGGGAACTGAAGCTTTCTTT | CAWGPEAGTEGGTEAFF
TRBJ2-2 | 16 | TRBV19 | - | once | TGTGCCAGTAGTACCCTTTTAGGGGTTAACACCGGGGAGCTGTTTTTT | CASSTLLGVNTGELFF
TRBJ2-7 | 16 | TRBV3-1/TRBV3-2 | - | - | TGTGCCAGCAGCCCAGAATCCCAGGGGTTCTCCTACGAGCAGTACTTC | CASSPESQGFSYEQYF